One sample yielded the 28 T cell receptor beta chains listed below, sequenced in a study of persistence of HIV-infected CD4 T cells. This was the immunoSEQ version 4 assay in survey mode. Method: immunoSEQ multiplex PCR; TCRdb's copy keeps in-frame clones and lacks some. The repertoire holds just over 35,000 clones, with 85% to 90% as singletons. For these receptors, no antigen is known. Overlapping HIV-1 Gag 15-mer peptides at roughly 1 ug per peptide per mL were used. CD40L-negative CD69-negative CD45RO-high memory CD4+ T cells were sorted as populations depleted of antigen-responding cells. The starting material was cultured CD4+ T cells from PBMCs, obtained from a patient who received antiretroviral therapy. These receptors all come from an adult with HIV. The donor label of this sample is uncertain.

The chain recombines TRBV3-1 (or the pseudogene TRBV3-2) with TRBJ2-1; 9 nucleotides match TRBD1. CDR3 size: 14 residues. Germline CDR1 is LGHDT and CDR2 is YNNKEL (reference sequence). The V segment lost 2 bases and the J segment 9 bases; nucleotides outside the gene matches: 5. The CDR3 region is CASSQNRGQSEQFF. For the CDR3, the DNA is TGTGCCAGCAGCCAAAACAGGGGGCAGAGTGAGCAGTTCTTC.

The rearrangement joins TRBV2 to TRBJ2-2; D is ambiguous. The germline gives CDR1 SNHLY, CDR2 FYNNEI. Trimming pared 2 bases from V and 2 bases from J, leaving 9 bases between. The CDR3 runs to 15 residues. CDR3 loop: CASSESGPNTGELFF. In DNA, the CDR3 is TGTGCCAGCAGTGAATCGGGCCCTAACACCGGGGAGCTGTTTTTT.

The gene calls are TRBV5-1 and TRBJ1-3; a weak D match, TRBD1 (5 bases). There are 16 residues in the CDR3. Looked up from germline, CDR1 is SGHRS and CDR2 is YFSETQ. V lost 3 bases to trimming and J lost 4 bases, with 17 bases between them. For the CDR3, the DNA is TGCGCCAGCAGCTCCCGGACTGGGGGGTCCGGAAACACCATATATTTT. This encodes CASSSRTGGSGNTIYF.

V gene TRBV5-4 combines with J gene TRBJ2-2, with D hard to call. Per the germline V gene, CDR1 is SGHNT and CDR2 is YYREEE (reference sequence). The CDR3 spans 16 residues. V was shortened by 4 bases and J by 0 bases, with 13 bases between the two germline ends. CDR3 DNA sequence: TGTGCCAGCAGCCCCCCACAGTTCGCGAACACCGGGGAGCTGTTTTTT. This sequence encodes CASSPPQFANTGELFF.

The chain recombines TRBV3-1 (or the pseudogene TRBV3-2) with TRBJ1-6; 8 bases line up with TRBD1. The CDR3 is 14 residues long. Germline V CDR1 and CDR2: LGHDT, YNNKEL (reference sequence). Trimming took 4 bases from V and 10 from J; bases not matched to a gene: 6. CDR3: CASSPPGGRSPLHF. As DNA, the CDR3 is TGTGCCAGCAGCCCCCCAGGGGGCAGATCACCCCTCCACTTT.

The sample holds one count of this clone. This chain uses TRBV9 with TRBJ2-5, with 7 bases that match TRBD2. CDR3 length: 15 residues. CDR1 SGDLS and CDR2 YYNGEE come from the germline V gene. Unmatched junction bases numbered 6, after V lost 0 bases and J lost 4 bases. The CDR3 DNA reads TGTGCCAGCAGCGTAGGGGCTGGGGGGGGAGAGACCCAGTACTTC. This gives the protein CASSVGAGGGETQYF.

For the CDR3, the DNA is TGTGCCTGGAGTGTATTCGCGGGGACAGGGGGCACCGGGGAGCTGTTTTTT. Translated: CAWSVFAGTGGTGELFF. The chain recombines TRBV30 with TRBJ2-2, with 11 bases lining up with TRBD1. Germline values: CDR1 GTSNPN, CDR2 SVGIG (reference sequence). The ends lost 0 bases at V and 4 bases at J; junction bases unmatched: 7. CDR3 length: 17 residues.

The chain is built from TRBV5-1 and TRBJ2-7; D might be TRBD2 (5 bases). The CDR3 runs 15 residues. The V and J ends lost 2 bases and 1 base respectively, with 13 bases between them. Germline CDR1 and CDR2: SGHRS and YFSETQ. The CDR3 spells CASSFETGRSYEQYF. CDR3 bases: TGCGCCAGCAGCTTTGAAACGGGAAGATCCTACGAGCAGTACTTC.

The chain employs TRBV7-2 and TRBJ1-4; D is perhaps TRBD1 (6 bases). Deletions cut 3 bases from V and 8 bases from J, with 10 bases between. In germline, CDR1 is SGHTA, CDR2 FQGNSA. The CDR3 consists of 13 residues. The CDR3 nucleotides read TGTGCCAGCAGCTTGACAGGACGGGAAAAACTGTTTTTT. Protein sequence: CASSLTGREKLFF.

The gene calls are TRBV27 and TRBJ1-4, with 8 positions matching TRBD1. The CDR3 runs 14 residues. V shed 6 bases, J shed 10 bases, and the junction held 10 bases outside the gene matches. Germline V gives CDR1 MNHEY, CDR2 SMNVEV (reference sequence). CDR3 region: CASSYDRGYGKLFF. The CDR3 DNA is TGTGCCAGCAGCTACGACAGGGGTTATGGAAAACTGTTTTTT.

This clone was seen once. V gene TRBV5-6 combines with J gene TRBJ1-6, with 8 bases identical to TRBD1. There are 15 residues in the CDR3. The ends lost 4 bases at V and 7 bases at J; junction bases unmatched: 7. The germline V gene encodes CDR1 SGHDT and CDR2 YYEEEE. CDR3 protein: CASSVRDRTNSPLHF. CDR3 DNA: TGTGCCAGCAGCGTCCGGGACAGGACCAATTCACCCCTCCACTTT. Filled out from reference TRBV5-6 and TRBJ1-6, the complete variable domain reads DAGVTQSPTHLIKTRGQQVTLRCSPKSGHDTVSWYQQALGQGPQFIFQYYEEEERQRGNFPDRFSGHQFPNYSSELNVNALLLGDSALYLCASSVRDRTNSPLHFGNGTRLTVT.

V usage is TRBV6-1 and J usage is TRBJ2-6, with TRBD1 matching 8 bases. Germline V gene data show CDR1 as MNHNS and CDR2 as SASEGT. The CDR3 extends over 16 amino acids. V lost 3 bases and J lost 2; bases outside the gene matches: 3. The CDR3, as DNA: TGTGCCAGCAGTGAGGCAGGGGGCGCTGGGGCCAACGTCCTGACTTTC. Protein sequence: CASSEAGGAGANVLTF.

The chain employs TRBV20-1 and TRBJ1-2, with 7 bases identical to TRBD1. The V gene's germline CDR1 is DFQATT and CDR2 SNEGSKA (reference sequence). The CDR3 is made up of 13 amino acids. With 3 bases clipped from V and 4 bases from J, the junction kept 5 bases outside the gene matches. The CDR3 spells CSASLTGVYGYTF. CDR3 sequence (DNA): TGCAGTGCTAGTCTTACAGGGGTCTATGGCTACACCTTC.

The chain employs TRBV19 and TRBJ2-2; 10 bases agree with TRBD1. Trimming at V came to 3 bases and at J to 5 bases, leaving 3 bases not matched to a gene. There are 15 residues in the CDR3. Germline CDR1 LNHDA, CDR2 SQIVND (reference sequence). CDR3 region: CASSMDRGITGELFF. The DNA for the CDR3 is TGTGCCAGTAGTATGGACAGGGGGATTACCGGGGAGCTGTTTTTT. Together with reference TRBV19 and TRBJ2-2, the CDR3 gives the full variable domain: DGGITQSPKYLFRKEGQNVTLSCEQNLNHDAMYWYRQDPGQGLRLIYYSQIVNDFQKGDIAEGYSVSREKKESFPLTVTSAQKNPTAFYLCASSMDRGITGELFFGEGSRLTVL.

This chain connects TRBV9 to TRBJ2-3; tentatively, D is TRBD2 (5 bases). In germline, CDR1 is SGDLS, CDR2 YYNGEE. The CDR3 spans 15 residues. The ends were cut back, 3 bases at V and 3 bases at J, with 14 bases in the middle. The CDR3 DNA is TGTGCCAGCAGCGCCGGACTCCCGCAGACAGATACGCAGTATTTT. This sequence encodes CASSAGLPQTDTQYF.

The chain joins TRBV18 to TRBJ2-7; 7 bases match TRBD2. The ends lost 4 bases at V and 5 bases at J; junction bases unmatched: 5. The CDR3 extends over 13 amino acids. Germline CDR1 is KGHSH and CDR2 is LQKENI. The CDR3 DNA reads as TGTGCCAGCTCACGGTCAGGGACTAACGAGCAGTACTTC. Amino acids: CASSRSGTNEQYF.

J is TRBJ2-7 and V is TRBV28, with unresolved D. This CDR3 has 15 amino acids. From germline, CDR1 is MDHEN and CDR2 SYDVKM. Trimming removed 6 bases at V and 0 bases at J, with 15 bases between. The CDR3 DNA is TGTGCCAGCAGGCCCACTGACGGCTACTCCTACGAGCAGTACTTC. It encodes CASRPTDGYSYEQYF.

This chain joins TRBV5-1 and TRBJ2-3; TRBD1 is a possible D gene (5 bases). CDR1 and CDR2 from the germline V gene are SGHRS and YFSETQ. This CDR3 has 14 amino acids. V was clipped by 9 bases and J by 3 bases, with 17 bases between them. CDR3 nucleotides: TGCGCCACCCGCAAGGGGCAGGAAACAGATACGCAGTATTTT. As protein: CATRKGQETDTQYF.

This rearrangement joins TRBV4-1 to TRBJ2-7; perhaps D is TRBD1 or TRBD2 (5 bases each). This CDR3 is built from 14 residues. Germline V gene lookup returns CDR1 MGHRA and CDR2 YSYEKL. Trimming left V 2 bases short and J 2 bases short, with 10 bases between. The CDR3 DNA reads as TGCGCCAGCAGCCAAATAGGGGAGACCTACGAGCAGTACTTC. Its translation: CASSQIGETYEQYF.

This chain joins TRBV9 and TRBJ1-3; 7 bases agree with TRBD1. The junction had 6 bases not matched to a gene; V was cut back by 4 bases and J by 2 bases. CDR1 and CDR2 (germline): SGDLS, YYNGEE. The length of the CDR3 is 15 residues. The CDR3 sequence is CASSRQGSPGNTIYF. In nucleotides, the CDR3 is TGTGCCAGCAGCCGACAGGGATCCCCTGGAAACACCATATATTTT.

The genes are TRBV15 and TRBJ2-6; the match to TRBD2 covers 8 bases. The V gene's germline CDR1 is LNHNV and CDR2 YYDKDF (reference sequence). There are 13 residues in the CDR3. V shed 2 bases and J 17 bases; nucleotides not matched to a gene: 8. DNA of the CDR3: TGTGCCACCAGCAGAAGCGGGGGCGGCCCATTGACTTTC. This codes for CATSRSGGGPLTF.

The gene calls are TRBV5-1 and TRBJ1-4; 8 nucleotides match TRBD1. The V gene's germline CDR1 is SGHRS and CDR2 YFSETQ. This CDR3 contains 14 residues. Trimming at V came to 4 bases and at J to 8 bases, leaving 7 bases not matched to a gene. CDR3 loop: CASSPRGPWEKLFF. CDR3 DNA sequence: TGCGCCAGCAGCCCCAGGGGGCCATGGGAAAAACTGTTTTTT.

The CDR3 reads CASFTVYYNEQFF. The CDR3, as DNA: TGTGCCAGCTTCACGGTCTACTACAATGAGCAGTTCTTC. The chain recombines TRBV2 with TRBJ2-1, with D unresolved. The CDR3 loop spans 13 amino acids. Per germline, CDR1 SNHLY and CDR2 FYNNEI. V lost 8 bases and J lost 3, with 11 bases in between.

V and J are TRBV7-3 and TRBJ2-3; D might be TRBD1 (5 bases). Germline V gene sequence: CDR1 SGHTA, CDR2 FQGTGA. The CDR3 contains 13 residues. Between the trimmed V and J ends, which lost 6 bases and 3 bases, there was a span of 10 bases. For the CDR3, the DNA is TGTGCCAGCAGAAAGGGGCCGACAGATACGCAGTATTTT. It encodes CASRKGPTDTQYF.

The rearrangement uses TRBV10-3 and TRBJ1-4; 7 nucleotides align to TRBD1. This CDR3 has 16 amino acids. Germline-derived CDR1 and CDR2 are ENHRY and SYGVKD. V gave up 0 bases and J gave up 5 bases; unmatched junction bases: 6. CDR3: CAISESGTVGNEKLFF. In DNA form, the CDR3 reads TGTGCCATCAGTGAGTCGGGGACAGTGGGAAATGAAAAACTGTTTTTT.

The chain uses TRBV7-8 and TRBJ2-1; 9 nucleotides line up with TRBD1. Germline trimming cut 5 bases from V and 4 bases from J; bases unmatched to any gene: 9. This CDR3 region has 16 residues. In germline, CDR1 is SGHVS, CDR2 FQNEAQ. The CDR3 DNA sequence: TGTGCCAGCAGCACCACACAGGGGGCACCATACAATGAGCAGTTCTTC. It specifies CASSTTQGAPYNEQFF.

V usage is TRBV3-1 (or the pseudogene TRBV3-2) and J usage is TRBJ2-3; 7 nucleotides line up with TRBD2. The CDR3 spans 16 residues. The V gene end was trimmed by 3 bases and the J gene end by 4 bases; junction bases not matched to a gene: 10. CDR1 and CDR2 from the germline V gene are LGHDT and YNNKEL (reference sequence). The CDR3 here is CASSHIMVGGADTQYF. In nucleotides, the CDR3 is TGTGCCAGCAGCCATATTATGGTGGGGGGGGCAGATACGCAGTATTTT.

The gene calls are TRBV18 and TRBJ2-2; no reliable D call. The CDR3 runs 13 residues. The V gene lost 6 bases and the J gene lost 4 bases, with 9 bases spanning the gap. Germline V CDR1 and CDR2: KGHSH, LQKENI. The CDR3 protein is CASSPPTTGELFF. DNA of the CDR3: TGTGCCAGCTCGCCTCCCACCACCGGGGAGCTGTTTTTT.